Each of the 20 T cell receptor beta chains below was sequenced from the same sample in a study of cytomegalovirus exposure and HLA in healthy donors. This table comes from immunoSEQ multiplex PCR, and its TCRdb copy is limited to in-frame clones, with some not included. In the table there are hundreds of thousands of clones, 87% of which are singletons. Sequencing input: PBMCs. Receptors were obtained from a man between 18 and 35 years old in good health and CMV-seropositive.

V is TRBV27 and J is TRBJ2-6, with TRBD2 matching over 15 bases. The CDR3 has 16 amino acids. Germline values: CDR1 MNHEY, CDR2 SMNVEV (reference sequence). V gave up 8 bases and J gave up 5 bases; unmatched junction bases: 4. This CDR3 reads CASSGLAGGRANVLTF. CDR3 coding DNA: TGTGCCAGCTCGGGACTAGCGGGAGGAAGGGCCAACGTCCTGACTTTC.

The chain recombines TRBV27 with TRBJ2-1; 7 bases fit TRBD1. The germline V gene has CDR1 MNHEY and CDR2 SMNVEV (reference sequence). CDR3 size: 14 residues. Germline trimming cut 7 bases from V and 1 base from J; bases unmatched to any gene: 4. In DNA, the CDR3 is TGTGCCAGCACCGAGACAGGGTCCTACAATGAGCAGTTCTTC. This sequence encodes CASTETGSYNEQFF.

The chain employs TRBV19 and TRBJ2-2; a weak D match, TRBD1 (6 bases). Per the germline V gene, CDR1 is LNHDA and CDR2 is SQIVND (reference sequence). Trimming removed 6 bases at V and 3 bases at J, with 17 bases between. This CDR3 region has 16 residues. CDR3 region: CASRVRGPVDTGELFF. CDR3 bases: TGTGCCAGTAGGGTCAGGGGCCCTGTTGACACCGGGGAGCTGTTTTTT.

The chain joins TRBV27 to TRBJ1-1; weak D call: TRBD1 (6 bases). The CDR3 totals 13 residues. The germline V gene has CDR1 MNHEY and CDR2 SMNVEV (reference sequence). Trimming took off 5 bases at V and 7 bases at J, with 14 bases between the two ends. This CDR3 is CASSMDSGNEAFF. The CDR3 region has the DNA TGTGCCAGCAGTATGGACAGCGGTAATGAAGCTTTCTTT.

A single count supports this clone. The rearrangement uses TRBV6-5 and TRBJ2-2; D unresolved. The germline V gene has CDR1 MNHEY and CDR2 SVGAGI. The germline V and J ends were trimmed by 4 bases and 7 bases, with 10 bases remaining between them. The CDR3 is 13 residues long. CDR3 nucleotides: TGTGCCAGCAGTTCGCCTGGGAACGGGGAGCTGTTTTTT. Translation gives CASSSPGNGELFF.

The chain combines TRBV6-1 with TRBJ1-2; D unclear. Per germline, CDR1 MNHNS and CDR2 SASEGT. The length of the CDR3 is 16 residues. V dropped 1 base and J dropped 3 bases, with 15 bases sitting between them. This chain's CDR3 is CASSEEYGVLDYGYTF. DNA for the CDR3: TGTGCCAGCAGTGAAGAGTACGGGGTTTTAGACTATGGCTACACCTTC.

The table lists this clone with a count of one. The CDR3 protein is CASSLGDSHSGNTIYF. The CDR3, as DNA: TGCGCCAGCAGCTTGGGTGACAGCCACTCTGGAAACACCATATATTTT. The chain carries TRBV5-1 and TRBJ1-3; a weak D match, TRBD1 (5 bases). This CDR3 contains 16 residues. Germline V gene lookup returns CDR1 SGHRS and CDR2 YFSETQ. Trimming stripped 0 bases from V and 0 bases from J, with 10 bases between.

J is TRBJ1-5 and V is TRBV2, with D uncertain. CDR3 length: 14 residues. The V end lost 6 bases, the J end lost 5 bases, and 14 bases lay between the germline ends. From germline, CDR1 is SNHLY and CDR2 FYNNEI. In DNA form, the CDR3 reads TGTGCCAGCAGCTTCGGACGACGGGATCAGCCCCAGCATTTT. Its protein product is CASSFGRRDQPQHF. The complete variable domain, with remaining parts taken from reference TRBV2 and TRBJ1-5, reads EPEVTQTPSHQVTQMGQEVILRCVPISNHLYFYWYRQILGQKVEFLVSFYNNEISEKSEIFDDQFSVERPDGSNFTLKIRSTKLEDSAMYFCASSFGRRDQPQHFGDGTRLSIL.

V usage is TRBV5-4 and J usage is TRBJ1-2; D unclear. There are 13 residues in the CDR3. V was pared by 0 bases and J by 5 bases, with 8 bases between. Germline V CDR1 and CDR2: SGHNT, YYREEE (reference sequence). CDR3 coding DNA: TGTGCCAGCAGCTTGGACCAAGGGTATGGCTACACCTTC. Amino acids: CASSLDQGYGYTF.

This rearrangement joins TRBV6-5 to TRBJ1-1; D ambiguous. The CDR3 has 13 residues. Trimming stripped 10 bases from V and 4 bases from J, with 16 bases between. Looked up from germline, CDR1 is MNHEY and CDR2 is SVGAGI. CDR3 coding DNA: TGTGCCACCGAGAGGGTCAAGGGCACTGAAGCTTTCTTT. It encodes CATERVKGTEAFF.

The CDR3 sequence is CASSEGRQQPQHF. CDR3 coding DNA: TGCGCCAGCAGCGAGGGGCGCCAACAGCCCCAGCATTTT. The V gene is TRBV10-2, the J gene TRBJ1-5, with a possible D match to TRBD1 (5 bases). Germline V gene data show CDR1 as WSHSY and CDR2 as SAAADI. V was pared by 6 bases and J by 7 bases, with 13 bases between. The CDR3 length is 13 residues.

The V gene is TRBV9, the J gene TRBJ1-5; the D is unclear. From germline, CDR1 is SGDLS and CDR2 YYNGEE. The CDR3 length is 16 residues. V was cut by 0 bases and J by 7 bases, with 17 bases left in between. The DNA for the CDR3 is TGTGCCAGCAGCGTAGGCGAAGGGAATGGGGTCCAGCCCCAGCATTTT. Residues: CASSVGEGNGVQPQHF.

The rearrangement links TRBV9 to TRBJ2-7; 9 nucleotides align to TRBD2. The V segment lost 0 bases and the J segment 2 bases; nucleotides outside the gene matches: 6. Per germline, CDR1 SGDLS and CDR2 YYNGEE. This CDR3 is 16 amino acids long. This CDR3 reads CASSVGFLAGTYEQYF. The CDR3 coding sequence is TGTGCCAGCAGCGTAGGGTTTCTAGCGGGAACCTACGAGCAGTACTTC.

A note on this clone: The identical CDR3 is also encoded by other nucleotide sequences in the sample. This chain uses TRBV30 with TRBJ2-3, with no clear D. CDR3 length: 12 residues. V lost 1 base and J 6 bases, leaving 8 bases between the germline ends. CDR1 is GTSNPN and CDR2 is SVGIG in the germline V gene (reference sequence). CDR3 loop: CAWSASVDTQYF. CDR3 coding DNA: TGTGCCTGGAGTGCTTCAGTGGATACGCAGTATTTT.

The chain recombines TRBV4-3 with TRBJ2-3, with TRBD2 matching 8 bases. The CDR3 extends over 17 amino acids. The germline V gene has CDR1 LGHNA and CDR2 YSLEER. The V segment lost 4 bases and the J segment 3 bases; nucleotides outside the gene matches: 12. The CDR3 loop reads CASSRLTGTSRTDTQYF. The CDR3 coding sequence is TGCGCCAGCAGCCGGTTGACCGGGACTAGTCGGACAGATACGCAGTATTTT.

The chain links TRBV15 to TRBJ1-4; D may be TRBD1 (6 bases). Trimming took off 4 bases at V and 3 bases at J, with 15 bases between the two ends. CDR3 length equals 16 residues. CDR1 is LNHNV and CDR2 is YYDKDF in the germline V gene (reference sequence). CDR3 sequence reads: CATSKLTGTANEKLFF. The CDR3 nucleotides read TGTGCCACCAGCAAATTAACAGGGACGGCTAATGAAAAACTGTTTTTT.

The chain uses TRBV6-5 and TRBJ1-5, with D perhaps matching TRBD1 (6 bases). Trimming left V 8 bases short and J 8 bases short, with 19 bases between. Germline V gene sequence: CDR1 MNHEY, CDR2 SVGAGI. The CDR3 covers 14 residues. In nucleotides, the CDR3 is TGTGCCAGCCGGAACAGGGAGCCTTTAGAGCCCCAGCATTTT. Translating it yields CASRNREPLEPQHF.

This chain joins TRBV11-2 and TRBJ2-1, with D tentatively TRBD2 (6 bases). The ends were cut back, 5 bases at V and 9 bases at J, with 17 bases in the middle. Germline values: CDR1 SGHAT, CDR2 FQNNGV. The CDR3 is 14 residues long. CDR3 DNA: TGTGCCAGCAGCGAATCTTGGAGGGGCGGTGAGCAGTTCTTC. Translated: CASSESWRGGEQFF.

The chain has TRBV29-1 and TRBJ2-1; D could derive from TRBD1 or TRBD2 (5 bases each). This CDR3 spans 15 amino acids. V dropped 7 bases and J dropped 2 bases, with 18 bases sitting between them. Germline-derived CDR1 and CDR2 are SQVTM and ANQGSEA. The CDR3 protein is CSAWGWGSAYNEQFF. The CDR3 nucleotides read TGCAGCGCTTGGGGGTGGGGCAGCGCCTACAATGAGCAGTTCTTC.

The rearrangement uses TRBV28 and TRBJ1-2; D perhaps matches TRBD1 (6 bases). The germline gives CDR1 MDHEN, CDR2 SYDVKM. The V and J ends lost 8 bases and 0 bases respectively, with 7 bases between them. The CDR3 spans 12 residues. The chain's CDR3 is CASGQPNYGYTF. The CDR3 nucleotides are TGTGCCAGCGGACAGCCTAACTATGGCTACACCTTC.